The 5 T cell receptor beta chains presented below share a single source sample, sequenced in a study of blood T cell repertoires in COVID-19. Repertoires were generated with immunoSEQ multiplex PCR, while TCRdb's copy carries only in-frame clones and drops some. The sample yields 200,000 to 250,000 clones, approximately 90% seen once. Specimen: PBMCs or T cells enriched from blood (not recorded which). The receptors derive from a middle-aged man who had recovered from COVID-19.

The rearrangement links TRBV9 to TRBJ1-3; D is uncertain. The CDR3 totals 16 residues. The germline CDR1 and CDR2 sequences are SGDLS and YYNGEE. V was trimmed by 1 base and J by 0 bases, leaving 11 bases between them. Here the CDR3 reads CASSVSRTGSGNTIYF. CDR3 in DNA: TGTGCCAGCAGCGTATCCAGGACTGGCTCTGGAAACACCATATATTTT. Drawing the rest from reference TRBV9 and TRBJ1-3, the complete variable domain is DSGVTQTPKHLITATGQRVTLRCSPRSGDLSVYWYQQSLDQGLQFLIQYYNGEERAKGNILERFSAQQFPDLHSELNLSSLELGDSALYFCASSVSRTGSGNTIYFGEGSWLTVV.

The V gene is TRBV7-8, the J gene TRBJ2-2; TRBD1 aligns across 7 bases. The CDR3 is 16 residues long. With 1 base clipped from V and 1 base from J, the junction kept 3 bases outside the gene matches. Germline V gives CDR1 SGHVS, CDR2 FQNEAQ. The CDR3 protein is CASSLGYRGNTGELFF. In DNA, the CDR3 is TGTGCCAGCAGCTTAGGTTACAGGGGGAACACCGGGGAGCTGTTTTTT.

CDR3 sequence (DNA): TGTGCCAGCAGAGGACTAGCGGGAGTCGGTGAGACCCAGTACTTC. As protein: CASRGLAGVGETQYF. V is TRBV6-5 and J is TRBJ2-5; 13 bases agree with TRBD2. CDR1 is MNHEY, CDR2 SVGAGI, per germline. The length of the CDR3 is 15 residues. Trimming took 6 bases from V and 5 from J; bases not matched to a gene: 6.

This chain connects TRBV9 to TRBJ2-7; the match to TRBD2 covers 8 bases. The CDR3 contains 14 residues. Germline CDR1 and CDR2: SGDLS and YYNGEE. The junction had 3 bases not matched to a gene; V was cut back by 0 bases and J by 4 bases. This CDR3 is CASSVGLAPYEQYF. For the CDR3, the DNA is TGTGCCAGCAGCGTAGGACTAGCGCCATACGAGCAGTACTTC.

The rearrangement joins TRBV30 to TRBJ1-3; maybe TRBD1 (5 bases). V was clipped by 0 bases and J by 4 bases, with 13 bases between them. Germline V gene data show CDR1 as GTSNPN and CDR2 as SVGIG (reference sequence). The CDR3 spans 15 residues. This chain's CDR3 is CAWSVGSRGGNTIYF. DNA of the CDR3: TGTGCCTGGAGTGTCGGGAGCCGGGGGGGAAACACCATATATTTT.